Shown below are 15 T cell receptor beta chains from a single sample sequenced in a study of T cells in Graves' hyperthyroidism and ophthalmopathy. There were TCR beta CDR3 regions amplified from RNA transcripts. Researchers ran a first-round RT-PCR on the TCR CDR3 using the HTBI primer set. TCRdb recomputed calls from the multiplex PCR reads with MiXCR, one row per CDR3 protein. The repertoire includes about 530,000 distinct CDR3 sequences, under 20% of them detected once, and around 17% sits in the top ten. The material sequenced was blood. These receptor sequences come from a woman aged 18-29 years with Graves' ophthalmopathy.

This clonotype was counted between two and nine times. The chain joins TRBV30 to TRBJ1-2; D perhaps matches TRBD1 (5 bases). Germline CDR1 GTSNPN, CDR2 SVGIG (reference sequence). V was trimmed by 2 bases and J by 8 bases, leaving 18 bases between them. CDR3 length: 14 amino acids. CDR3 coding DNA: TGTGCCTGGAGTAAGGGGACGGAGATAAGAGGCTACACCTTC. It yields the protein CAWSKGTEIRGYTF. The whole variable domain, filled in from reference TRBV30 and TRBJ1-2, reads SQTIHQWPATLVQPVGSPLSLECTVEGTSNPNLYWYRQAAGRGLQLLFYSVGIGQISSEVPQNLSASRPQDRQFILSSKKLLLSDSGFYLCAWSKGTEIRGYTFGSGTRLTVV.

The chain has TRBV27 and TRBJ2-1; D gene unclear. Trimming pared 2 bases from V and 9 bases from J, leaving 14 bases between. CDR1 MNHEY and CDR2 SMNVEV come from the germline V gene (reference sequence). This CDR3 has 14 residues. CDR3 loop: CASSLLPSYGEQFF. The DNA for the CDR3 is TGTGCCAGCAGTTTACTCCCCTCCTACGGTGAGCAGTTCTTC.

This clonotype was recorded at least ten times. The V gene is TRBV30, the J gene TRBJ2-7; D unclear. This CDR3 contains 13 residues. Germline V gene lookup returns CDR1 GTSNPN and CDR2 SVGIG (reference sequence). Trimming shortened V by 2 bases and J by 4 bases, and 12 bases separated the two germline ends. CDR3 amino acids: CAWSIDRSYEQYF. CDR3 nucleotide sequence: TGTGCCTGGAGTATTGACCGATCTTACGAGCAGTACTTC.

This clonotype was observed a few times. The rearrangement uses TRBV4-2 and TRBJ2-7; 8 bases line up with TRBD2. The CDR3 runs 15 residues. Per germline, CDR1 LGHNA and CDR2 YNFKEQ. V trimming: 1 base; J trimming: 4 bases; junction bases outside the gene matches: 6. The CDR3 is CASSQGQRGLYEQYF. In DNA, the CDR3 is TGTGCCAGCAGCCAAGGGCAGCGGGGGCTATACGAGCAGTACTTC.

Ten or more counts support this clonotype. V and J are TRBV27 and TRBJ1-5; no definite D call. Per the germline V gene, CDR1 is MNHEY and CDR2 is SMNVEV (reference sequence). The length of the CDR3 is 14 residues. The V end lost 5 bases, the J end lost 6 bases, and 14 bases lay between the germline ends. CDR3 amino acids: CASSPTPAGQPQHF. CDR3 sequence (DNA): TGTGCCAGCAGTCCGACCCCGGCGGGTCAGCCCCAGCATTTT.

This clonotype was picked up many times. The V and J genes are TRBV13 and TRBJ1-1; D is unresolved. Germline V gene data show CDR1 as PRHDT and CDR2 as FYEKMQ (reference sequence). Trimming left V 3 bases short and J 1 base short, with 6 bases between. The CDR3 consists of 13 residues. Here the CDR3 reads CASSFATNTEAFF. The CDR3 coding sequence is TGTGCCAGCAGCTTTGCTACGAACACTGAAGCTTTCTTT.

This chain joins TRBV9 and TRBJ2-1, with a tentative D call TRBD1 (6 bases). This CDR3 is 15 amino acids long. CDR1 is SGDLS, CDR2 YYNGEE, per germline. The germline V and J ends were trimmed by 0 bases and 2 bases, with 9 bases remaining between them. CDR3 DNA sequence: TGTGCCAGCAGCGTAGTGCCAGGGGCCTACAATGAGCAGTTCTTC. Protein product: CASSVVPGAYNEQFF.

The V call is TRBV15, the J call TRBJ2-1; D assignment may be TRBD1 or TRBD2 (5 bases each). V was pared by 3 bases and J by 8 bases, with 11 bases between. This CDR3 has 13 residues. Germline assignment: CDR1 LNHNV and CDR2 YYDKDF (reference sequence). CDR3 sequence: CATSSGGLDEQFF. The CDR3 region has the DNA TGTGCCACCAGCAGTGGGGGTTTAGATGAGCAGTTCTTC.

This clonotype showed up just a few times. V and J are TRBV7-2 and TRBJ2-6, with 8 bases identical to TRBD1. Germline V gene data show CDR1 as SGHTA and CDR2 as FQGNSA. This CDR3 region has 16 residues. V lost 3 bases, J lost 3 bases, and 4 bases stayed unmatched. CDR3 bases: TGTGCCAGCAGCTTTGACAGGGGTAATGGGGCCAACGTCCTGACTTTC. Its protein is CASSFDRGNGANVLTF.

The chain couples TRBV12-3 or TRBV12-4 to TRBJ1-2, with a weak D call TRBD1 (6 bases). This CDR3 comprises 13 residues. The V and J ends lost 5 bases and 7 bases respectively, with 14 bases between them. As DNA, the CDR3 is TGTGCCAGCAGTCAAGGGACACGGGCTGGCTACACCTTC. Translating gives CASSQGTRAGYTF.

This clonotype was observed at least ten times. The chain carries TRBV27 and TRBJ1-6, with 10 bases identical to TRBD1. Germline V gives CDR1 MNHEY, CDR2 SMNVEV (reference sequence). J gave up 5 bases and V 3 bases, and 1 base lay outside the gene matches. The CDR3 consists of 15 residues. CDR3 residues: CASSLGQGNNSPLHF. The CDR3 DNA sequence: TGTGCCAGCAGTTTGGGACAGGGGAATAATTCACCCCTCCACTTT.

The table lists this clonotype with a few counts. V and J are TRBV28 and TRBJ2-7, with D possibly TRBD1 on 5 matching bases. V lost 7 bases, J lost 7 bases, and 17 bases lay in between. The CDR3 runs to 13 residues. In germline, CDR1 is MDHEN, CDR2 SYDVKM. The CDR3 DNA sequence: TGTGCCAGCACCCCCGTGTGGGCAGGGGAGCAGTACTTC. Amino acids: CASTPVWAGEQYF.

Note on this clonotype: The junction shows a germline mismatch at one end, possibly a read error. This chain links TRBV28 with TRBJ1-3; D ambiguous. CDR1 is MDHEN, CDR2 SYDVKM, per germline. This CDR3 spans 16 amino acids. For the CDR3, the DNA is TGTGCCAGCAGCCCCATCCTTACTATCTCTGGAAGCACCATATATTTT. As protein: CASSPILTISGSTIYF.

V and J are TRBV4-1 and TRBJ1-4; 7 nucleotides agree with TRBD1. This CDR3 has 16 residues. The junction had 10 bases not matched to a gene; V was cut back by 1 base and J by 8 bases. Per the germline V gene, CDR1 is MGHRA and CDR2 is YSYEKL. CDR3 DNA sequence: TGCGCCAGCAGCCAAGTTACCGACAGGGAAGAGGAAAAACTGTTTTTT. This gives the protein CASSQVTDREEEKLFF.

The chain uses TRBV12-5 and TRBJ1-4; D possibly corresponds to TRBD1 (6 bases). The germline CDR1 and CDR2 sequences are LGHNT and FRNRAP. V lost 4 bases, J lost 0 bases, and 6 bases lay in between. The CDR3 is 14 residues long. CDR3 DNA sequence: TGTGCTAGTGGTTGGACAGCAACTAATGAAAAACTGTTTTTT. This gives the protein CASGWTATNEKLFF. Full variable domain (outside the CDR3, taken from reference TRBV12-5 and TRBJ1-4): DARVTQTPRHKVTEMGQEVTMRCQPILGHNTVFWYRQTMMQGLELLAYFRNRAPLDDSGMPKDRFSAEMPDATLATLKIQPSEPRDSAVYFCASGWTATNEKLFFGSGTQLSVL.